What follows is one T cell receptor beta chain and its context. This record belongs to a study of shared clonotypes between healthy human individuals. The assay was immunoSEQ multiplex PCR, and TCRdb's table has in-frame clones only and misses some. Of about 460,000 clones listed, roughly three quarters are singletons. CDR1 SGHRS and CDR2 YFSETQ come from the germline V gene. The ends lost 1 base at V and 7 bases at J; junction bases unmatched: 10. The CDR3 consists of 15 residues. The chain joins TRBV5-1 to TRBJ2-5; 7 bases align to TRBD2. Material: PBMCs. This receptor was taken from a middle-aged woman in good health. Some clones in this sample may be carry-over from other donors' samples. CDR3 loop: CASSLSGEGLGTQYF. The CDR3 nucleotides read TGCGCCAGCAGCTTGTCGGGGGAGGGCCTGGGGACCCAGTACTTC.